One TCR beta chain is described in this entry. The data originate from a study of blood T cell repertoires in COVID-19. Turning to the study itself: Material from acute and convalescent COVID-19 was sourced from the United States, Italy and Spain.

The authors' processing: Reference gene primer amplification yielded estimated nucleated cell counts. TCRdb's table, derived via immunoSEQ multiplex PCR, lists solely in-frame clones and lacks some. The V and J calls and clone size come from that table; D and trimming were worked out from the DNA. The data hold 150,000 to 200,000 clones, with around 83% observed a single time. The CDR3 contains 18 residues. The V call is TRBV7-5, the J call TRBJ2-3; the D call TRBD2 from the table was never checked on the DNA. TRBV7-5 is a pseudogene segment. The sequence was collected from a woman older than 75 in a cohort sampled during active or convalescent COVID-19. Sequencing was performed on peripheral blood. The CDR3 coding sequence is TGTGCCAGAAGCCGGTCCCTAGCGGGGGGGCCGGTCGGAGATACGCAGTATTTT. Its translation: CARSRSLAGGPVGDTQYF.